Below are 31 T cell receptor beta chains sequenced from a single sample in a study of T cells in Graves' hyperthyroidism and ophthalmopathy (dated by TCRdb to about 2019). Receptors were amplified or captured by multiplex PCR. For sequencing, an Illumina HiSeq 2000 was employed. The TCR beta CDR3 regions were amplified from the RNA transcripts. The first round of RT-PCR for the TCR CDR3 was performed with the HTBI primer set and the Qiagen OneStep RT-PCR kit. Starting from the raw public reads, TCRdb applied fastp trimming at Q25, assembled clones with MiXCR and retained in-frame beta chains. CDR3 protein duplicates are merged, each entry listing the most common genes and DNA. The sample yields 600,000 or so distinct CDR3 sequences; 35% to 55% were counted once. The ten biggest clones cover about 8.2% of the sample. Sequencing was done on a sample of peripheral blood or thyroid tissue (not recorded which). Receptors were obtained from a woman aged 18 to 35 with Graves' hyperthyroidism. Donor details come from another sample of the same person, matched by shared clones.

The rearrangement joins TRBV5-6 to TRBJ2-5; 9 nucleotides match TRBD1. Germline V gene lookup returns CDR1 SGHDT and CDR2 YYEEEE. CDR3 size: 15 residues. Trimming took 5 bases from V and 6 from J; bases not matched to a gene: 11. In nucleotides, the CDR3 is TGTGCCAGCAGATTAAGTCGGGACAGGGCAAAGACCCAGTACTTC. It codes for CASRLSRDRAKTQYF.

Ten or more counts support this clonotype. The chain links TRBV29-1 to TRBJ1-2; no reliable D call. The germline CDR1 and CDR2 sequences are SQVTM and ANQGSEA. Trimming removed 3 bases from V and 7 bases from J, with 15 bases in between. This CDR3 comprises 13 residues. CDR3 nucleotides: TGCAGCGTTGAGGTGGTTGCAGTGGCTGGCTACACCTTC. Its translation is CSVEVVAVAGYTF.

In its sample, this clonotype was seen many times. The V and J genes are TRBV25-1 and TRBJ1-1; D is unresolved. The CDR3 is made up of 13 amino acids. Germline values: CDR1 MGHDK, CDR2 SYGVNS. Between the trimmed V and J ends, which lost 3 bases and 2 bases, there was a span of 7 bases. CDR3 residues: CASSDNYNTEAFF. The CDR3 DNA sequence: TGTGCCAGCAGTGATAACTATAACACTGAAGCTTTCTTT.

This chain links TRBV7-9 with TRBJ1-1; maybe TRBD1 (6 bases). This CDR3 has 15 amino acids. The ends were cut back, 3 bases at V and 1 base at J, with 12 bases in the middle. Per the germline V gene, CDR1 is SEHNR and CDR2 is FQNEAQ (reference sequence). The CDR3 is CASSFTGNENTEAFF. The CDR3 DNA reads as TGTGCCAGCAGCTTCACAGGGAACGAGAACACTGAAGCTTTCTTT. The whole variable domain, filled in from reference TRBV7-9 and TRBJ1-1, reads DTGVSQNPRHKITKRGQNVTFRCDPISEHNRLYWYRQTLGQGPEFLTYFQNEAQLEKSRLLSDRFSAERPKGSFSTLEIQRTEQGDSAMYLCASSFTGNENTEAFFGQGTRLTVV.

The chain recombines TRBV19 with TRBJ2-6; D gene uncertain. This CDR3 has 16 residues. Trimming took 4 bases from V and 0 from J, leaving 10 bases between them. Germline V gene sequence: CDR1 LNHDA, CDR2 SQIVND (reference sequence). The CDR3 DNA reads as TGTGCCAGTAGTAAAGGGATCGACTCTGGGGCCAACGTCCTGACTTTC. Its translation is CASSKGIDSGANVLTF.

The J gene is TRBJ2-5, the V gene TRBV7-9; D is unresolved. In germline, CDR1 is SEHNR, CDR2 FQNEAQ (reference sequence). Deletions cut 6 bases from V and 1 base from J, with 15 bases between. The CDR3 sequence is 15 residues long. The CDR3 protein is CASSYPTVAQETQYF. In DNA form, the CDR3 reads TGTGCCAGCAGTTACCCGACGGTCGCCCAAGAGACCCAGTACTTC.

The genes are TRBV2 and TRBJ2-7, with no clear D. V lost 7 bases and J lost 2, with 9 bases in between. Germline loops: CDR1 SNHLY, CDR2 FYNNEI. The CDR3 covers 12 residues. DNA for the CDR3: TGTGCCAGCAAAAATGGTCCCTACGAGCAGTACTTC. Encoded protein: CASKNGPYEQYF.

Regarding this clonotype: The CDR3 end shows no conserved phenylalanine or tryptophan, and so a read error is likely. The DNA is left out, because the CDR3 cannot be placed on it with certainty; the CDR3 is given as TCRdb lists it. The gene calls are TRBV7-3 and TRBJ1-1. The CDR3 spans 10 amino acids, including both terminal residues. The germline V gene encodes CDR1 SGHTA and CDR2 FQGTGA. The CDR3 sequence: CASSWTEANY.

This clonotype appeared a few times. The chain links TRBV25-1 to TRBJ2-7; D is perhaps TRBD2 (6 bases). The CDR3 spans 14 residues. Trimming stripped 5 bases from V and 1 base from J, with 12 bases between. Germline CDR1 reads MGHDK; CDR2 reads SYGVNS. The CDR3, as DNA: TGTGCCAGCAGTTACGTGGGACTTTCCTACGAGCAGTACTTC. Protein product: CASSYVGLSYEQYF.

The chain carries TRBV19 and TRBJ1-1; D not resolved. There are 12 residues in the CDR3. The germline V and J ends were trimmed by 3 bases and 7 bases, with 9 bases remaining between them. Germline loops: CDR1 LNHDA, CDR2 SQIVND (reference sequence). This CDR3 is CASSMVGSEAFF. Here the CDR3 DNA reads TGTGCCAGTAGTATGGTCGGCAGTGAAGCTTTCTTT.

This clonotype came up a few times. The gene calls are TRBV2 and TRBJ1-4; D gene unclear. Trimming removed 2 bases from V and 0 bases from J, with 7 bases in between. Germline V lookup: CDR1 SNHLY, CDR2 FYNNEI. The length of the CDR3 is 15 residues. CDR3 sequence: CASSERRTTNEKLFF. The CDR3 DNA reads TGTGCCAGCAGTGAAAGGAGGACAACTAATGAAAAACTGTTTTTT.

This clonotype was recorded a few times. The chain employs TRBV29-1 and TRBJ1-5, with TRBD1 matching over 8 bases. CDR1 is SQVTM and CDR2 is ANQGSEA in the germline V gene. The CDR3 sequence is 12 residues long. With 5 bases clipped from V and 7 bases from J, the junction kept 4 bases outside the gene matches. The CDR3 bases are TGCAGCGTTCTACAGGGGGGGCAGCCCCAGCATTTT. Translation: CSVLQGGQPQHF.

The rearrangement links TRBV19 to TRBJ2-7; 12 bases agree with TRBD1. The CDR3 loop spans 16 amino acids. The V gene end was trimmed by 9 bases and the J gene end by 7 bases; junction bases not matched to a gene: 16. Looked up from germline, CDR1 is LNHDA and CDR2 is SQIVND (reference sequence). The CDR3 is CASSQNPGQGAREQYF. CDR3 sequence (DNA): TGTGCCAGCAGCCAAAACCCGGGACAGGGGGCGCGAGAGCAGTACTTC.

This chain uses TRBV20-1 with TRBJ2-5; tentatively, D is TRBD2 (6 bases). V gave up 0 bases and J gave up 2 bases, with 13 bases separating them. The CDR3 contains 15 residues. Germline CDR1 is DFQATT and CDR2 is SNEGSKA (reference sequence). Here the CDR3 DNA reads TGCAGTGCTAGAGATCTTGCGCGGGGACAAGAGACCCAGTACTTC. This sequence encodes CSARDLARGQETQYF.

The rearrangement links TRBV2 to TRBJ1-2, with D perhaps TRBD1 (5 bases). CDR1 is SNHLY and CDR2 is FYNNEI in the germline V gene. CDR3 size: 13 residues. V was trimmed by 8 bases and J by 4 bases, leaving 14 bases between them. CDR3 region: CASPGTDGYGYTF. The CDR3 nucleotides are TGTGCCAGCCCGGGGACCGACGGCTATGGCTACACCTTC.

J is TRBJ2-5 and V is TRBV5-1; 9 nucleotides agree with TRBD2. The CDR3 sequence is 14 residues long. Germline V gene sequence: CDR1 SGHRS, CDR2 YFSETQ. The V and J ends lost 1 base and 4 bases, in that order; junction bases with no gene match: 2. The CDR3 here is CASSLLLAGETQYF. CDR3 bases: TGCGCCAGCAGCTTGTTACTAGCGGGAGAGACCCAGTACTTC.

At least ten counts were recorded for this clonotype. This chain links TRBV2 with TRBJ1-2, with D possibly matching TRBD1 (5 bases). The CDR3 loop spans 16 amino acids. Trimming cost V 5 bases and J 0 bases, with 16 bases left between them. Germline V gene lookup returns CDR1 SNHLY and CDR2 FYNNEI. CDR3: CASSLTRDATNYGYTF. For the CDR3, the DNA is TGTGCCAGCAGTTTAACCCGGGACGCCACTAACTATGGCTACACCTTC.

This clonotype was picked up many times. V usage is TRBV24-1 and J usage is TRBJ2-5, with unresolved D. Looked up from germline, CDR1 is KGHDR and CDR2 is SFDVKD. V was trimmed by 6 bases and J by 4 bases, leaving 14 bases between them. The CDR3 runs 14 residues. CDR3 nucleotides: TGTGCCACCAGTCGTCGGCTTCCCAGAGAGACCCAGTACTTC. Residues: CATSRRLPRETQYF.

The gene calls are TRBV7-6 and TRBJ2-3, with TRBD1 matching 8 bases. Germline V CDR1 and CDR2: SGHVS, FNYEAQ. V shed 5 bases and J 3 bases; nucleotides not matched to a gene: 4. CDR3 size: 14 residues. The CDR3 is CASSARQGTDTQYF. In nucleotides, the CDR3 is TGTGCCAGCAGCGCCCGACAGGGGACAGATACGCAGTATTTT. The variable domain in full, completed from reference TRBV7-6 and TRBJ2-3, reads GAGVSQSPRYKVTKRGQDVALRCDPISGHVSLYWYRQALGQGPEFLTYFNYEAQQDKSGLPNDRFSAERPEGSISTLTIQRTEQRDSAMYRCASSARQGTDTQYFGPGTRLTVL.

The chain uses TRBV11-2 and TRBJ2-5; D not resolved. The CDR3 extends over 14 amino acids. The V gene's germline CDR1 is SGHAT and CDR2 FQNNGV. Trimming removed 9 bases from V and 11 bases from J, with 25 bases in between. The CDR3 spells CASKLTSSSYGQYF. In DNA form, the CDR3 reads TGTGCCAGTAAACTGACGTCGAGCTCCTACGGGCAGTACTTC.

This chain joins TRBV20-1 and TRBJ2-1; 11 bases are a match to TRBD2. Germline loops: CDR1 DFQATT, CDR2 SNEGSKA (reference sequence). This CDR3 has 15 amino acids. After removal of 0 bases from V and 9 bases from J, the junction contained 7 bases not matched to a gene. This chain's CDR3 is CSARDSLAGGLEQFF. The CDR3 bases are TGCAGTGCTAGAGATAGTCTAGCGGGAGGCCTTGAGCAGTTCTTC.

This clonotype was counted ten times or more. The junction shows a germline mismatch at one end, possibly a read error. The chain employs TRBV2 and TRBJ2-7; 8 bases are a match to TRBD1. The V gene's germline CDR1 is SNHLY and CDR2 FYNNEI. The CDR3 is made up of 13 amino acids. CDR3 in amino acids: CASSDRGPYEQYF. CDR3 sequence (DNA): TGTGCCAGTAGTGACAGGGGTCCCTACGAGCAGTACTTC.

This clonotype was recorded once. The chain combines TRBV24-1 with TRBJ1-5, with a tentative D call TRBD1 (5 bases). V dropped 3 bases and J dropped 6 bases, with 11 bases sitting between them. CDR1 and CDR2 from the germline V gene are KGHDR and SFDVKD. The CDR3 extends over 14 amino acids. The chain's CDR3 is CATSDVQGRQPQHF. Here the CDR3 DNA reads TGTGCCACCAGTGATGTTCAGGGACGTCAGCCCCAGCATTTT.

This clonotype was seen repeatedly, ten times or more. This chain connects TRBV12-3 or TRBV12-4 to TRBJ1-5, with unresolved D. V lost 5 bases, J lost 4 bases, and 9 bases lay in between. The length of the CDR3 is 13 residues. In DNA form, the CDR3 reads TGTGCCAGCAGTGATGGAGTTAATCAGCCCCAGCATTTT. Amino acids: CASSDGVNQPQHF.

This clonotype has just a few counts. The V and J genes are TRBV6-6 and TRBJ1-5, with D possibly TRBD1 on 6 matching bases. Trimming stripped 5 bases from V and 2 bases from J, with 13 bases between. This CDR3 has 15 residues. Germline lookup yields CDR1 MNHNY and CDR2 SVGAGI (reference sequence). CDR3 nucleotide sequence: TGTGCCAGCAGTGAAAGGGGGATCGGCAATCAGCCCCAGCATTTT. As protein: CASSERGIGNQPQHF.

The rearrangement joins TRBV23-1 to TRBJ2-2; TRBD2 agrees at 9 bases. TRBV23-1 is annotated as an ORF whose role is uncertain. Trimming cost V 6 bases and J 7 bases; bases outside gene matches: 6. The length of the CDR3 is 14 residues. The CDR3 bases are TGCGCCAGCAGGGCTAGCGGGACGGGCGGGGAGCTGTTTTTT. Protein product: CASRASGTGGELFF.

In the case of this clonotype: This may come from a read error, since a much larger clone is one base off. The chain couples TRBV10-3 to TRBJ1-3; D is ambiguous. Germline-derived CDR1 and CDR2 are ENHRY and SYGVKD. This CDR3 spans 11 amino acids. CDR3 DNA: TGTGCCATCTACTCTGGAAACATCATATATTTT. It specifies CAIYSGNIIYF.

This clonotype was recorded many times. The gene calls are TRBV7-3 and TRBJ2-5, with a weak D call TRBD2 (5 bases). Trimming removed 2 bases at V and 7 bases at J, with 11 bases between. The CDR3 runs 13 residues. Germline CDR1 is SGHTA and CDR2 is FQGTGA. The CDR3 protein is CASSLLVRGTQYF. CDR3 nucleotides: TGTGCCAGCAGCTTATTAGTACGGGGGACCCAGTACTTC.

V usage is TRBV24-1 and J usage is TRBJ2-3; D gene ambiguous. V was shortened by 5 bases and J by 1 base, with 9 bases between the two germline ends. CDR1 and CDR2 from the germline V gene are KGHDR and SFDVKD. This CDR3 has 14 amino acids. CDR3 protein: CATSGGRGTDTQYF. CDR3 sequence (DNA): TGTGCCACCAGTGGAGGACGGGGCACAGATACGCAGTATTTT.

About this clonotype: An end of the junction differs from the germline gene, which may be a read error. This rearrangement joins TRBV6-1 to TRBJ2-2; TRBD2 agrees at 10 bases. The CDR3 is made up of 18 amino acids. Germline assignment: CDR1 MNHNS and CDR2 SASEGT. The CDR3 reads CASSPTTGIAGGSGEPFF. In DNA form, the CDR3 reads TGTGCCAGCAGTCCAACAACCGGGATAGCGGGAGGATCCGGGGAGCCGTTTTTT.

Turning to this clonotype: One end of the junction does not line up with germline, which may come from a read error. The V gene is TRBV6-5, the J gene TRBJ1-1; D unresolved. The CDR3 runs to 13 residues. Per germline, CDR1 MNHEY and CDR2 SVGAGI. CDR3 region: CAISYSRSTEAFF. CDR3 DNA: TGTGCCATCAGTTACTCGAGGTCCACTGAAGCTTTCTTT.